The entry that follows covers one TCR beta chain sequence. The junction departs from the called germline gene at one end, perhaps through a read error. The CDR3 has 15 residues. These data originate in a study of CD8 T cells in Susac syndrome. An amount of RNA that ranged from roughly 0.5 to 1 ug was reverse transcribed with random hexamers. TCRdb used MiXCR to reprocess the immunoSEQ multiplex PCR reads, holding one entry per CDR3 protein. The top ten clones hold just over 0.13% of a sample with around 160,000 distinct CDR3 sequences, 85% to 95% of them seen once. The J gene is TRBJ2-7, the V gene TRBV12-3 or TRBV12-4, with D tentatively TRBD1 (5 bases). The sample taken for sequencing was CD4+ T cells from PBMCs. The sequence derives from a human donor in good health. The CDR3 DNA reads TGTGCCAGCTGTTTCGGACAAGGGTTCTCCTACGAGCAGTACTTC. Translation: CASCFGQGFSYEQYF.